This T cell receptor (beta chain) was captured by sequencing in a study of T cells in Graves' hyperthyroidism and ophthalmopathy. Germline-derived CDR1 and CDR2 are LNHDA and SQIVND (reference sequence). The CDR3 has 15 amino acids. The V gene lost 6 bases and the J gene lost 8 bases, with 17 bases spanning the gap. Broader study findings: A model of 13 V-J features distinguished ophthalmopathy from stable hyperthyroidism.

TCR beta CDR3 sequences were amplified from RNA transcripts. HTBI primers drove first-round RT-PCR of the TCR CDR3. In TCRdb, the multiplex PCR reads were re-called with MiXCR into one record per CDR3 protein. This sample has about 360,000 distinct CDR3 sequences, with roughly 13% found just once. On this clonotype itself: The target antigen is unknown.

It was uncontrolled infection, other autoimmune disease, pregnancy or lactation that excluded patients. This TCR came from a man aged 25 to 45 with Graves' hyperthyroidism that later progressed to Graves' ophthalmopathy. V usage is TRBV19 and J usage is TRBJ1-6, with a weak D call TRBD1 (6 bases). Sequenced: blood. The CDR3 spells CASRVWRTEDSPLHF. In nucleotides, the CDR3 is TGTGCCAGTAGAGTGTGGAGGACAGAGGATTCACCCCTCCACTTT.